The sequence of this TCR beta chain was determined in a study of T cells in Graves' hyperthyroidism and ophthalmopathy. TCR beta CDR3 region amplification was performed from RNA transcripts. HTBI primers were employed in a first-round RT-PCR of the TCR CDR3. TCRdb ran MiXCR on the multiplex PCR reads and lists one entry per CDR3 protein. The sample shows approximately 690,000 distinct CDR3 sequences, about a fifth of them seen only once. This clonotype has a count of ten or more. There are 16 residues in the CDR3. The germline V gene encodes CDR1 SGHRS and CDR2 YFSETQ. V shed 0 bases, J shed 4 bases, and the junction held 4 bases outside the gene matches.

V is TRBV5-1 and J is TRBJ2-1; 10 bases map to TRBD1. The sample taken for sequencing was blood. The sequence was obtained from a man under 40 with Graves' ophthalmopathy. The CDR3 is CASSLEGQGRYNEQFF. The CDR3 coding sequence is TGCGCCAGCAGCTTGGAGGGACAGGGGAGGTACAATGAGCAGTTCTTC.